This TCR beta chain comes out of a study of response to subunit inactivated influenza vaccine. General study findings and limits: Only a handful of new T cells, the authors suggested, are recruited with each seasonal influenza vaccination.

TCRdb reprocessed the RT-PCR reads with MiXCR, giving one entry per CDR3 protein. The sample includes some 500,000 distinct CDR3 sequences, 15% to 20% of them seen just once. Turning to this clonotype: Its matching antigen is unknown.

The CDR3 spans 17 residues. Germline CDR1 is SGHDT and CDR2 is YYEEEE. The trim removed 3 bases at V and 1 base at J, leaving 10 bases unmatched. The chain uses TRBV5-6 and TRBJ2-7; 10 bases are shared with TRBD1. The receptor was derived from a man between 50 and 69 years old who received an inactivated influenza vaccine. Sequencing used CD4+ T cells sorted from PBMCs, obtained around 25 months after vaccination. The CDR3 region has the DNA TGTGCCAGCAGCTCCCGACAGGGGGCCTACCCTTCCTACGAGCAGTACTTC. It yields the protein CASSSRQGAYPSYEQYF.